Shown below are 30 T cell receptor beta chains from a single sample sequenced in a study of T-cell reconstitution after alpha-beta-depleted transplantation in children. It was with unique molecular identifiers that the TCRbeta library was prepared. Using its own MiXCR run on the PCR reads, TCRdb lists one record per CDR3 protein. The repertoire holds about 610,000 distinct CDR3 sequences, about 11% seen once, with less than 5% in the top ten. Sequencing was performed on PBMCs from the stem cell graft donor, taken from the stem cell graft. These receptors were taken from a human donor who donated a stem cell graft to a child with acute myeloid leukemia.

This clonotype turned up a few times. The chain is built from TRBV20-1 and TRBJ2-1, with TRBD2 identical over 9 bases. The germline V gene has CDR1 DFQATT and CDR2 SNEGSKA (reference sequence). The V segment lost 3 bases and the J segment 10 bases; nucleotides outside the gene matches: 10. This CDR3 is 14 amino acids long. The CDR3 protein is CSARDSGRLKEQFF. In nucleotides, the CDR3 is TGCAGTGCTAGGGATAGCGGGAGATTGAAGGAGCAGTTCTTC.

The gene calls are TRBV20-1 and TRBJ2-3; the D call may be TRBD1 or TRBD2 (5 bases each). The germline V gene encodes CDR1 DFQATT and CDR2 SNEGSKA (reference sequence). With 6 bases removed from V and 2 bases from J, the gap between germline ends came to 18 bases. The CDR3 length is 15 residues. CDR3 in DNA: TGCAGTGCCCCGAGGGGTCAGCGCGACACAGATACGCAGTATTTT. It is translated as CSAPRGQRDTDTQYF.

The chain joins TRBV12-3 or TRBV12-4 to TRBJ1-3; D is ambiguous. This CDR3 is built from 17 residues. Trimming removed 5 bases at V and 0 bases at J, with 17 bases between. This CDR3 reads CASSRNSRSLSGNTIYF. The CDR3 DNA reads TGTGCCAGCAGTCGAAACTCCAGGTCCCTCTCTGGAAACACCATATATTTT.

This clonotype occurred many times. V and J are TRBV3-1 and TRBJ1-1, with D hard to call. Germline V lookup: CDR1 LGHDT, CDR2 YNNKEL (reference sequence). V lost 2 bases and J 3 bases, leaving 7 bases between the germline ends. The CDR3 is 13 amino acids. The CDR3 sequence is CASSQKHDTEAFF. The CDR3 DNA is TGTGCCAGCAGCCAAAAACACGACACTGAAGCTTTCTTT.

This clonotype was detected a few times. The chain joins TRBV19 to TRBJ2-2; D may be TRBD1 (5 bases). Germline V gene sequence: CDR1 LNHDA, CDR2 SQIVND (reference sequence). V was pared by 4 bases and J by 6 bases, with 9 bases between. CDR3 length: 13 amino acids. The CDR3 bases are TGTGCCAGTAGTAACAGGCTCCCCGGGGAGCTGTTTTTT. Translation: CASSNRLPGELFF.

The chain joins TRBV27 to TRBJ2-1; no clear D. Trimming took 3 bases from V and 0 from J, leaving 12 bases between them. The germline CDR1 and CDR2 sequences are MNHEY and SMNVEV (reference sequence). The length of the CDR3 is 16 residues. Written as DNA, the CDR3 is TGTGCCAGCAGTTTCCCCTCAGGTCGCTCCTACAATGAGCAGTTCTTC. Translating it yields CASSFPSGRSYNEQFF.

This clonotype was detected a few times. The chain joins TRBV29-1 to TRBJ2-5, with D possibly called TRBD1 or TRBD2 (6 bases each). V lost 3 bases and J 5 bases, leaving 13 bases between the germline ends. This CDR3 region has 13 residues. CDR1 and CDR2 from the germline V gene are SQVTM and ANQGSEA. The CDR3 loop reads CSVEGGGQETQYF. The CDR3 coding sequence is TGCAGCGTTGAGGGTGGGGGGCAGGAGACCCAGTACTTC.

This clonotype was observed a handful of times. This sequence joins TRBV5-1 and TRBJ1-5; D perhaps matches TRBD1 (6 bases). Germline V gene sequence: CDR1 SGHRS, CDR2 YFSETQ. The CDR3 contains 15 residues. V lost 4 bases and J lost 6, with 17 bases in between. CDR3 region: CASSEEPGVGQPQHF. The CDR3 DNA follows: TGCGCCAGCAGCGAAGAACCAGGGGTGGGTCAGCCCCAGCATTTT.

About this clonotype: Lacking the conserved final phenylalanine or tryptophan, this CDR3 likely reflects a read error. The chain is built from TRBV12-3 or TRBV12-4 and TRBJ2-2, with TRBD1 identical over 8 bases. The CDR3 totals 15 residues. The J segment lost 1 base and the V segment lost 5 bases, leaving 3 bases of the junction unmatched. The CDR3 region is CASSPRGLNTGELFL. The CDR3 DNA is TGTGCCAGCAGTCCCAGGGGGCTGAACACCGGGGAGCTGTTTCTT.

This chain connects TRBV25-1 to TRBJ2-7; 8 nucleotides line up with TRBD2. The CDR3 consists of 14 residues. V was pared by 7 bases and J by 4 bases, with 9 bases of the junction left unmatched. CDR1 and CDR2 (germline): MGHDK, SYGVNS. The CDR3 region is CASTSSGRGYEQYF. The CDR3 DNA is TGTGCCAGCACTTCAAGCGGGAGAGGATACGAGCAGTACTTC.

This clonotype occurred a few times. This chain joins TRBV10-1 and TRBJ2-1; 8 nucleotides align to TRBD1. Unmatched junction bases numbered 7, after V lost 9 bases and J lost 3 bases. The CDR3 runs 14 residues. Germline V gene sequence: CDR1 WNHNN, CDR2 SYGVQD (reference sequence). The CDR3 DNA follows: TGCGCCAGTGGAGACAGGGGAGGCTACAATGAGCAGTTCTTC. Translation: CASGDRGGYNEQFF.

In its sample, this clonotype was seen a few times. The chain joins TRBV4-3 to TRBJ2-4; unclear D gene. This CDR3 spans 17 amino acids. Trimming pared 0 bases from V and 0 bases from J, leaving 12 bases between. The germline CDR1 and CDR2 sequences are LGHNA and YSLEER. The CDR3, as DNA: TGCGCCAGCAGCCAAGATGAGGCGGCTCTAGCCAAAAACATTCAGTACTTC. Residues: CASSQDEAALAKNIQYF.

At least ten counts were recorded for this clonotype. The chain joins TRBV20-1 to TRBJ2-1, with D possibly TRBD2 on 5 matching bases. The CDR3 extends over 15 amino acids. The germline gives CDR1 DFQATT, CDR2 SNEGSKA (reference sequence). V dropped 6 bases and J dropped 0 bases, with 15 bases sitting between them. The CDR3 DNA is TGCAGTGCCAAGTCGACTACGAGCTCCTACAATGAGCAGTTCTTC. Its translation is CSAKSTTSSYNEQFF.

The table lists this clonotype with many counts. This chain joins TRBV27 and TRBJ2-5; D may be TRBD2 (6 bases). In germline, CDR1 is MNHEY, CDR2 SMNVEV (reference sequence). This CDR3 spans 13 amino acids. The V end lost 3 bases, the J end lost 5 bases, and 10 bases lay between the germline ends. The CDR3 DNA reads as TGTGCCAGCAGTTTCGGGAGCCTTGAGACCCAGTACTTC. Its protein is CASSFGSLETQYF.

This clonotype was observed a handful of times. The chain combines TRBV28 with TRBJ2-1; tentative D call: TRBD2 (5 bases). Germline V gene lookup returns CDR1 MDHEN and CDR2 SYDVKM. The CDR3 totals 15 residues. The V and J ends lost 6 bases and 5 bases respectively, with 17 bases between them. CDR3 coding DNA: TGTGCCAGCAGCCAACCTCCGGGATCCCACAATGAGCAGTTCTTC. Amino acids: CASSQPPGSHNEQFF.

This clonotype appeared a few times. This chain uses TRBV20-1 with TRBJ2-7, with D perhaps TRBD1 (5 bases). This CDR3 is 12 amino acids long. Germline lookup yields CDR1 DFQATT and CDR2 SNEGSKA (reference sequence). Written as DNA, the CDR3 is TGCAGCGGCAGGGTCCCCCCAAACGAGCAGTACTTC. It yields the protein CSGRVPPNEQYF.

This clonotype was found many times. This chain joins TRBV9 and TRBJ2-3; no firm D call. The CDR3 sequence is 14 residues long. Germline V gene sequence: CDR1 SGDLS, CDR2 YYNGEE. V shed 0 bases and J shed 4 bases, with 9 bases lying between them. The CDR3 sequence: CASSVGGLADTQYF. As DNA, the CDR3 is TGTGCCAGCAGCGTAGGAGGTCTCGCAGATACGCAGTATTTT.

CDR3 region: CASTGLAGVGEQFF. The DNA for the CDR3 is TGTGCCAGCACCGGACTAGCGGGAGTGGGTGAGCAGTTCTTC. V usage is TRBV6-4 and J usage is TRBJ2-1, with TRBD2 matching over 13 bases. This CDR3 contains 14 residues. Trimming took 7 bases from V and 9 from J; bases not matched to a gene: 6. Germline V lookup: CDR1 MRHNA, CDR2 SNTAGT.

The rearrangement uses TRBV6-2 or TRBV6-3 and TRBJ2-3; D is possibly TRBD1 (5 bases). CDR3 size: 14 residues. Germline V gives CDR1 MNHEY, CDR2 SVGEGT. Trimming cost V 6 bases and J 2 bases, with 12 bases left between them. CDR3 coding DNA: TGTGCCAGCAGGATGGGCAGGGCCACAGATACGCAGTATTTT. Protein: CASRMGRATDTQYF.

This clonotype has a count of ten or more. This rearrangement joins TRBV6-2 or TRBV6-3 to TRBJ1-2, with no clear D. CDR3 size: 12 residues. Trimming shortened V by 5 bases and J by 3 bases, and 7 bases separated the two germline ends. The germline CDR1 and CDR2 sequences are MNHEY and SVGEGT. CDR3 nucleotide sequence: TGTGCCAGCAGTGTGGGCGACTATGGCTACACCTTC. It translates to CASSVGDYGYTF.

This clonotype was observed a few times. J is TRBJ2-1 and V is TRBV19; 11 bases agree with TRBD2. The V gene's germline CDR1 is LNHDA and CDR2 SQIVND (reference sequence). This CDR3 comprises 15 residues. With V trimmed by 3 bases and J by 4 bases, 2 bases remained unmatched. CDR3 bases: TGTGCCAGTAGTATGGGACTAGCGGTATACAATGAGCAGTTCTTC. It encodes CASSMGLAVYNEQFF.

This clonotype was counted ten times or more. The J gene is TRBJ1-3, the V gene TRBV7-2; D gene unclear. The CDR3 totals 15 residues. Germline CDR1 and CDR2: SGHTA and FQGNSA. Trimming pared 1 base from V and 0 bases from J, leaving 7 bases between. The CDR3 region is CASSLGSFSGNTIYF. The CDR3 coding sequence is TGTGCCAGCAGCTTAGGCAGCTTCTCTGGAAACACCATATATTTT.

There are many counts of this clonotype. The genes are TRBV20-1 and TRBJ2-5, with D uncertain. This CDR3 has 13 amino acids. From germline, CDR1 is DFQATT and CDR2 SNEGSKA (reference sequence). V dropped 2 bases and J dropped 0 bases, with 7 bases sitting between them. The CDR3 region has the DNA TGCAGTGCTAGATATGGTAACCAAGAGACCCAGTACTTC. Amino acid sequence: CSARYGNQETQYF.

Only a few counts were recorded for this clonotype. The chain uses TRBV6-1 and TRBJ2-1; 7 bases line up with TRBD2. J was trimmed by 2 bases and V by 7 bases; bases with no gene match: 5. This CDR3 spans 14 amino acids. CDR1 is MNHNS and CDR2 is SASEGT in the germline V gene. The CDR3 region has the DNA TGTGCCAGCAAGGGCGGGAGCCCCTACAATGAGCAGTTCTTC. It yields the protein CASKGGSPYNEQFF.

In its sample, this clonotype was seen a few times. The chain uses TRBV5-1 and TRBJ1-4; 7 bases match TRBD1. The germline CDR1 and CDR2 sequences are SGHRS and YFSETQ. The length of the CDR3 is 14 residues. Trimming at V came to 4 bases and at J to 5 bases, leaving 5 bases not matched to a gene. The CDR3: CASSHTGQNEKLFF. Here the CDR3 DNA reads TGCGCCAGCAGCCATACGGGACAGAATGAAAAACTGTTTTTT.

This clonotype was found many times. V usage is TRBV20-1 and J usage is TRBJ2-2; the match to TRBD2 covers 9 bases. Germline V CDR1 and CDR2: DFQATT, SNEGSKA (reference sequence). The CDR3 length is 16 residues. V shed 6 bases and J 4 bases; nucleotides not matched to a gene: 12. The CDR3 sequence: CSARGYSGSPTGELFF. CDR3 sequence (DNA): TGCAGTGCCCGGGGATATAGCGGGAGCCCCACCGGGGAGCTGTTTTTT.

This clonotype has at least ten counts. This chain uses TRBV14 with TRBJ2-1; D possibly corresponds to TRBD1 (7 bases). The CDR3 covers 14 residues. From germline, CDR1 is SGHDN and CDR2 FVKESK. Deletions cut 4 bases from V and 7 bases from J, with 14 bases between. CDR3 sequence reads: CASSLTGSGNEQFF. The CDR3 bases are TGTGCCAGCAGCCTGACAGGGAGCGGGAATGAGCAGTTCTTC.

The rearrangement uses TRBV5-1 and TRBJ2-1; 7 nucleotides align to TRBD1. In germline, CDR1 is SGHRS, CDR2 YFSETQ. V was clipped by 1 base and J by 3 bases; unmatched bases: 4. This CDR3 is 15 amino acids long. The CDR3 loop is CASSLMGQIYNEQFF. The DNA for the CDR3 is TGCGCCAGCAGCTTGATGGGACAGATCTACAATGAGCAGTTCTTC. Full variable domain (remainder filled in from reference TRBV5-1 and TRBJ2-1): KAGVTQTPRYLIKTRGQQVTLSCSPISGHRSVSWYQQTPGQGLQFLFEYFSETQRNKGNFPGRFSGRQFSNSRSEMNVSTLELGDSALYLCASSLMGQIYNEQFFGPGTRLTVL.

This clonotype showed up just a few times. The chain has TRBV3-1 and TRBJ2-1; D assignment may be TRBD1 or TRBD2 (7 bases each). The CDR3 loop spans 15 amino acids. V lost 4 bases, J lost 9 bases, and 19 bases lay in between. From germline, CDR1 is LGHDT and CDR2 YNNKEL (reference sequence). The CDR3 is CASSPRGTGEGEQFF. Written as DNA, the CDR3 is TGTGCCAGCAGCCCCAGGGGCACAGGGGAGGGTGAGCAGTTCTTC.

This clonotype was counted a few times. The chain couples TRBV15 to TRBJ1-3, with no clear D. Germline CDR1 reads LNHNV; CDR2 reads YYDKDF (reference sequence). The CDR3 runs to 15 residues. V was clipped by 0 bases and J by 2 bases, with 8 bases between them. In DNA form, the CDR3 reads TGTGCCACCAGCAGAGATAGCCGGGCTGGAAACACCATATATTTT. Translation gives CATSRDSRAGNTIYF. Based on the CDR3 plus reference TRBV15 and TRBJ1-3, the full variable domain is DAMVIQNPRYQVTQFGKPVTLSCSQTLNHNVMYWYQQKSSQAPKLLFHYYDKDFNNEADTPDNFQSRRPNTSFCFLDIRSPGLGDTAMYLCATSRDSRAGNTIYFGEGSWLTVV.